Sequencing of this T cell receptor (beta chain) was carried out in a study of beta chain features in type 1 diabetes. Looking at the study overall: Cell yields, age and gender were similar between patients and healthy donors.

Every isolated RNA sample was fully reverse transcribed, so sequencing captured expressed TCRB transcripts. This table comes from immunoSEQ multiplex PCR, and its TCRdb copy is limited to in-frame clones, with some not included. The sample holds 300,000 to 400,000 clones, approximately 10% seen once. General study points: Patients with Type 1 diabetes showed moderately but significantly shorter TCRB CDR3s in all four CD4+ subsets. Insertions were fewer and deletions more numerous at VDJ junctions in type 1 diabetes patients.

This CDR3 contains 16 residues. Germline-derived CDR1 and CDR2 are SEHNR and FQNEAQ (reference sequence). V was trimmed by 1 base and J by 6 bases, leaving 16 bases between them. In regard to this clone: Its antigen is not known.

The rearrangement uses TRBV7-9 and TRBJ2-1; no reliable D call. This TCR was recovered from a man aged 25-45 years with type 1 diabetes. Material: central memory CD4+ T cells from blood. CDR3 nucleotide sequence: TGTGCCAGCAGCTTAGTCGGGCGGCGCTCGTCCAATGAGCAGTTCTTC. Protein sequence: CASSLVGRRSSNEQFF.